These 5 T cell receptor beta chains originate from one sample sequenced in a study of T cell responses to AZD1222 COVID-19 vaccine. The data were produced by immunoSEQ multiplex PCR, yet TCRdb's version contains in-frame clones alone and is incomplete. The data show around 150,000 clones, more than 70% seen once. Specimen: peripheral blood, collected on day 0 of AZD1222 vaccination. The source is an adult in good health.

A note on this clone: The same CDR3 also results from other DNA sequences found in this sample. The CDR3 spells CASSQNLLAGGHGDTGELFF. The CDR3 nucleotides read TGCGCCAGCAGCCAAAACCTCCTCGCGGGGGGGCACGGGGACACCGGGGAGCTGTTTTTT. The chain employs TRBV4-3 and TRBJ2-2; TRBD2 aligns across 9 bases. The V segment lost 2 bases and the J segment 3 bases; nucleotides outside the gene matches: 16. Germline CDR1 is LGHNA and CDR2 is YSLEER. The CDR3 has 20 residues.

This chain uses TRBV28 with TRBJ1-2; D is undetermined. CDR1 is MDHEN, CDR2 SYDVKM, per germline. The germline V and J ends were trimmed by 1 base and 4 bases, with 7 bases remaining between them. The CDR3 has 13 amino acids. CDR3 region: CASSLLGSYGYTF. In DNA, the CDR3 is TGTGCCAGCAGTTTATTAGGTTCCTATGGCTACACCTTC.

This clone was counted between two and nine times. The chain recombines TRBV19 with TRBJ2-2; maybe TRBD1 (6 bases). The germline V gene encodes CDR1 LNHDA and CDR2 SQIVND (reference sequence). The CDR3 is 16 residues long. Trimming shortened V by 3 bases and J by 5 bases, and 16 bases separated the two germline ends. The CDR3 loop reads CASSIPPGQGTGELFF. The CDR3 region has the DNA TGTGCCAGTAGTATCCCTCCGGGACAAGGAACCGGGGAGCTGTTTTTT.

V is TRBV4-1 and J is TRBJ1-2; tentatively, D is TRBD1 (5 bases). CDR1 is MGHRA, CDR2 YSYEKL, per germline. Deletions cut 4 bases from V and 4 bases from J, with 19 bases between. The CDR3 length is 16 residues. Here the CDR3 reads CASSPADILGVYGYTF. The CDR3 bases are TGCGCCAGCAGCCCCGCGGACATCTTGGGGGTCTATGGCTACACCTTC.

The J gene is TRBJ2-7, the V gene TRBV28; 13 bases are shared with TRBD2. The CDR3 runs 15 residues. Germline V gives CDR1 MDHEN, CDR2 SYDVKM. The trim removed 5 bases at V and 6 bases at J, leaving 7 bases unmatched. CDR3 in DNA: TGTGCCAGCAGTCCACGGACTAGCGGGAGCGTCGAGCAGTACTTC. This translates into CASSPRTSGSVEQYF. The full variable domain, its missing parts supplied by reference TRBV28 and TRBJ2-7, is DVKVTQSSRYLVKRTGEKVFLECVQDMDHENMFWYRQDPGLGLRLIYFSYDVKMKEKGDIPEGYSVSREKKERFSLILESASTNQTSMYLCASSPRTSGSVEQYFGPGTRLTVT.